The source of this T cell receptor beta chain is a study of regulatory dendritic cells for organ transplantation. Study-wide context: LPS was added to dendritic cell cultures on day 6. Findings and limits, study-wide: Considerable individual heterogeneity was seen in alloreactive memory CD8+ T cells. Mature dendritic cells appeared to drive more memory CD8+ clonal expansion than regulatory ones.

Only one count was recorded for this clone. Its antigen is unknown. Allogeneic regulatory or mature dendritic cells were co-cultured for 5 days with CFSE-labeled sorted T cells at 1:10. This CDR3 has 14 amino acids. Germline trimming cut 10 bases from V and 3 bases from J; bases unmatched to any gene: 9. Germline CDR1 is SGHNT and CDR2 is YYREEE (reference sequence). TCRdb keeps only in-frame clones here, not all; method: immunoSEQ multiplex PCR. The table records approximately 22,000 clones, over 75% of them present only once. Sequenced input: naive CD4+ T cells from blood cultured with regulatory dendritic cells. Sample subset: CD45RA+ naive T cells. The origin of this receptor is a human donor in good health. The chain joins TRBV5-4 to TRBJ2-2; 7 bases are a match to TRBD1. The CDR3 DNA is TGTGCCTCCCACAGGGGTCGAGACACCGGGGAGCTGTTTTTT. It is translated as CASHRGRDTGELFF.